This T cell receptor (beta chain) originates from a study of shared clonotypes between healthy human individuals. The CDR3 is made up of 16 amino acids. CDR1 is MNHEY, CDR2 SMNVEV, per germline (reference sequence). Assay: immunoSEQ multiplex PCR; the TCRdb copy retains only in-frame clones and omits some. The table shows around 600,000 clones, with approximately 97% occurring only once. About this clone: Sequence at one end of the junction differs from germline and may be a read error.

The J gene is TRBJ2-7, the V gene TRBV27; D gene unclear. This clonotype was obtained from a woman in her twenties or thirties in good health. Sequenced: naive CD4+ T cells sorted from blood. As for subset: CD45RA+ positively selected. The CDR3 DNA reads TGTGCCAGCAGTATATCCTGGCAGGCCAGCTCCTACGAGCAGTACTTC. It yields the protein CASSISWQASSYEQYF.